A single sample gave rise to the 29 T cell receptor beta chains below, sequenced in a study of blood T cells in healthy people across ages. For the second PCR, which ran for roughly 6 to 12 cycles, a sample-barcoded 5' primer and a J-beta primer mix were used. TCRdb reprocessed the 5' RACE reads with MiXCR, giving one entry per CDR3 protein. The table has more than 450,000 distinct CDR3 sequences, roughly a quarter seen once. These same records also appear under a second study, on T cells of mothers and their children.

What was sequenced was blood. The receptors stem from a boy aged 2 to 9 in good health.

The chain links TRBV20-1 to TRBJ2-7; the D gene is possibly TRBD1 (5 bases). The CDR3 runs 13 residues. In germline, CDR1 is DFQATT, CDR2 SNEGSKA (reference sequence). V lost 3 bases, J lost 0 bases, and 9 bases lay in between. DNA of the CDR3: TGCAGTGCTAGGGGCAGGGACTCCTACGAGCAGTACTTC. Translation: CSARGRDSYEQYF.

This clonotype was seen only a few times. CDR3 region: CASSRGGTIYF. The CDR3 DNA follows: TGTGCCAGCAGTAGAGGAGGCACCATATATTTT. The V call is TRBV6-5, the J call TRBJ1-3; D gene unclear. The V and J ends lost 5 bases and 9 bases respectively, with 8 bases between them. Per germline, CDR1 MNHEY and CDR2 SVGAGI. The CDR3 spans 11 residues.

This clonotype was recorded once. An end of the junction differs from the germline gene, which may be a read error. The rearrangement joins TRBV19 to TRBJ1-1; D remains ambiguous. This CDR3 contains 11 residues. The germline gives CDR1 LNHDA, CDR2 SQIVND (reference sequence). CDR3 sequence reads: CASIVGTEAFF. CDR3 nucleotides: TGTGCAAGTATTGTGGGGACTGAAGCTTTCTTT. The full variable domain, in which reference TRBV19 and TRBJ1-1 provide the parts outside the CDR3, is DGGITQSPKYLFRKEGQNVTLSCEQNLNHDAMYWYRQDPGQGLRLIYYSQIVNDFQKGDIAEGYSVSREKKESFPLTVTSAQKNPTAFYLCASIVGTEAFFGQGTRLTVV.

The chain recombines TRBV20-1 with TRBJ2-5; the D is unclear. The length of the CDR3 is 14 residues. Germline V gene sequence: CDR1 DFQATT, CDR2 SNEGSKA (reference sequence). V lost 5 bases and J 0 bases, leaving 13 bases between the germline ends. The CDR3, as DNA: TGCAGTGCTCCTAACTCCGGGTACCAAGAGACCCAGTACTTC. It translates to CSAPNSGYQETQYF.

Notes on this clonotype: A read error is possible here, since a much larger clone lies one base away. This chain's CDR3 is CGSSVDGSSYNEQFF. CDR3 in DNA: TGTGGCAGCAGCGTAGACGGCAGCTCCTACAATGAGCAGTTCTTC. This chain joins TRBV9 and TRBJ2-1; D call uncertain. CDR1 and CDR2 from the germline V gene are SGDLS and YYNGEE. The CDR3 extends over 15 amino acids.

This clonotype was counted between two and nine times. This rearrangement joins TRBV20-1 to TRBJ2-4; no clear D gene. V lost 0 bases, J lost 2 bases, and 17 bases lay in between. Germline CDR1 DFQATT, CDR2 SNEGSKA (reference sequence). This CDR3 comprises 17 residues. CDR3 bases: TGCAGTGCTAGAGATCATGGTACACCCGATTCCAAAAACATTCAGTACTTC. Amino acid sequence: CSARDHGTPDSKNIQYF.

This clonotype has ten or more counts. The chain recombines TRBV12-3 or TRBV12-4 with TRBJ2-3; D perhaps matches TRBD2 (5 bases). The CDR3 length is 15 residues. Trimming shortened V by 7 bases and J by 2 bases, and 16 bases separated the two germline ends. CDR3 coding DNA: TGTGCCAGCACTCCTCAGTCGGGGTCCACAGATACGCAGTATTTT. Its translation is CASTPQSGSTDTQYF.

The chain recombines TRBV9 with TRBJ1-2; maybe TRBD1 (6 bases). Trimming stripped 3 bases from V and 7 bases from J, with 22 bases between. This CDR3 comprises 16 residues. Germline V gene lookup returns CDR1 SGDLS and CDR2 YYNGEE. The CDR3 is CASSAETGRSPGGYTF. The CDR3 DNA follows: TGTGCCAGCAGCGCGGAAACAGGGAGGTCTCCGGGTGGCTACACCTTC.

This chain connects TRBV7-9 to TRBJ2-7; TRBD2 matches 7 bases. There are 16 residues in the CDR3. The ends lost 5 bases at V and 0 bases at J; junction bases unmatched: 10. CDR1 and CDR2 (germline): SEHNR, FQNEAQ (reference sequence). The CDR3 loop is CASSPGRTADSYEQYF. The CDR3 nucleotides read TGTGCCAGCAGCCCCGGGAGGACCGCCGACTCCTACGAGCAGTACTTC.

The chain joins TRBV20-1 to TRBJ1-2; 9 bases match TRBD1. Germline V gene sequence: CDR1 DFQATT, CDR2 SNEGSKA (reference sequence). After removal of 5 bases from V and 8 bases from J, the junction contained 15 bases not matched to a gene. This CDR3 is 15 amino acids long. This CDR3 reads CSAPRAKDRGEGYTF. The CDR3 nucleotides are TGCAGTGCTCCCCGAGCCAAAGACAGGGGGGAAGGCTACACCTTC.

The chain uses TRBV7-6 and TRBJ1-4; D may be TRBD1 (6 bases). Trimming cost V 3 bases and J 6 bases, with 11 bases left between them. This CDR3 is built from 14 residues. Germline V gene data show CDR1 as SGHVS and CDR2 as FNYEAQ. CDR3 region: CASSLFRQDEKLFF. The CDR3 DNA is TGTGCCAGCAGCTTGTTTCGACAGGATGAAAAACTGTTTTTT.

This clonotype was detected only a few times. CDR3 DNA sequence: TGTGCCAGCAAACTAGCGGGGGAGGGAGAGACCCAGTACTTC. It codes for CASKLAGEGETQYF. The genes are TRBV7-3 and TRBJ2-5; 11 nucleotides agree with TRBD2. The CDR3 spans 14 residues. J lost 4 bases, V lost 7 bases, and 5 bases had no gene match. Germline V gene lookup returns CDR1 SGHTA and CDR2 FQGTGA. Full variable domain (outside the CDR3, taken from reference TRBV7-3 and TRBJ2-5): GAGVSQTPSNKVTEKGKYVELRCDPISGHTALYWYRQSLGQGPEFLIYFQGTGAADDSGLPNDRFFAVRPEGSVSTLKIQRTERGDSAVYLCASKLAGEGETQYFGPGTRLLVL.

This clonotype was detected only a few times. The chain uses TRBV29-1 and TRBJ2-5, with 7 nucleotides matching TRBD2. Germline assignment: CDR1 SQVTM and CDR2 ANQGSEA. J lost 5 bases, V lost 4 bases, and 10 bases had no gene match. The CDR3 has 14 residues. CDR3 residues: CSVGGAAGVETQYF. The CDR3 region has the DNA TGCAGCGTTGGTGGGGCGGCGGGAGTGGAGACCCAGTACTTC.

This clonotype was seen a few times. The CDR3 loop reads CSATLGQGGQYF. DNA of the CDR3: TGCAGTGCTACCCTAGGACAGGGAGGACAGTACTTC. The rearrangement links TRBV20-1 to TRBJ2-7; 8 bases agree with TRBD1. The V gene end was trimmed by 4 bases and the J gene end by 10 bases; junction bases not matched to a gene: 9. Germline V lookup: CDR1 DFQATT, CDR2 SNEGSKA (reference sequence). This CDR3 region has 12 residues.

This chain links TRBV6-1 with TRBJ2-1; D might be TRBD1 (6 bases). The CDR3 is made up of 14 amino acids. The germline CDR1 and CDR2 sequences are MNHNS and SASEGT. The germline V and J ends were trimmed by 2 bases and 2 bases, with 7 bases remaining between them. CDR3 sequence reads: CASSETGPYNEQFF. The CDR3 DNA follows: TGTGCCAGCAGTGAAACAGGGCCCTACAATGAGCAGTTCTTC.

This clonotype was seen a few times. The chain has TRBV5-1 and TRBJ2-1; D is ambiguous. V lost 8 bases and J 3 bases, leaving 21 bases between the germline ends. The CDR3 contains 16 residues. Germline V gives CDR1 SGHRS, CDR2 YFSETQ. CDR3 protein: CASAPGTNLRYNEQFF. In nucleotides, the CDR3 is TGCGCCAGTGCCCCGGGCACTAACCTCCGCTACAATGAGCAGTTCTTC.

The chain is built from TRBV29-1 and TRBJ2-1; 12 positions match TRBD2. CDR3 length equals 15 residues. Germline lookup yields CDR1 SQVTM and CDR2 ANQGSEA. J lost 8 bases, V lost 6 bases, and 11 bases had no gene match. The CDR3 sequence: CSVGSLAGGIYEQFF. CDR3 nucleotides: TGCAGCGTGGGGTCACTAGCGGGAGGAATCTATGAGCAGTTCTTC.

The rearrangement links TRBV30 to TRBJ1-2; D unclear. Trimming shortened V by 5 bases and J by 2 bases, and 3 bases separated the two germline ends. The length of the CDR3 is 10 residues. CDR1 and CDR2 from the germline V gene are GTSNPN and SVGIG (reference sequence). As DNA, the CDR3 is TGTGCCTGGGTAAACTATGGCTACACCTTC. It translates to CAWVNYGYTF.

The chain has TRBV28 and TRBJ2-5, with D perhaps TRBD2 (5 bases). The V gene lost 6 bases and the J gene lost 2 bases, with 7 bases spanning the gap. Germline V gives CDR1 MDHEN, CDR2 SYDVKM. This CDR3 comprises 12 residues. CDR3 region: CASRPGQETQYF. CDR3 DNA sequence: TGTGCCAGCAGGCCGGGACAAGAGACCCAGTACTTC.

This sequence joins TRBV7-9 and TRBJ2-7; 8 bases agree with TRBD2. The CDR3 consists of 14 residues. CDR1 is SEHNR and CDR2 is FQNEAQ in the germline V gene (reference sequence). The V segment lost 3 bases and the J segment 6 bases; nucleotides outside the gene matches: 7. CDR3 loop: CASSLEAGVGEQYF. DNA for the CDR3: TGTGCCAGCAGCTTGGAAGCGGGAGTTGGCGAGCAGTACTTC.

This clonotype was observed a few times. J is TRBJ1-2 and V is TRBV5-1, with 8 bases fitting TRBD1. CDR1 and CDR2 (germline): SGHRS, YFSETQ. V shed 4 bases, J shed 8 bases, and the junction held 7 bases outside the gene matches. This CDR3 contains 13 residues. The DNA for the CDR3 is TGCGCCAGCAGCCTAGGACAGGGAGAGGGCTACACCTTC. This codes for CASSLGQGEGYTF.

V and J are TRBV2 and TRBJ2-2; TRBD2 matches at 8 bases. The CDR3 is 15 amino acids. J lost 7 bases, V lost 4 bases, and 8 bases had no gene match. Germline V lookup: CDR1 SNHLY, CDR2 FYNNEI. The CDR3 here is CASSAEREGVGELFF. In nucleotides, the CDR3 is TGTGCCAGCAGTGCCGAACGGGAGGGGGTCGGGGAGCTGTTTTTT. Full variable domain (outside the CDR3, taken from reference TRBV2 and TRBJ2-2): EPEVTQTPSHQVTQMGQEVILRCVPISNHLYFYWYRQILGQKVEFLVSFYNNEISEKSEIFDDQFSVERPDGSNFTLKIRSTKLEDSAMYFCASSAEREGVGELFFGEGSRLTVL.

In regard to this clonotype: In this CDR3 the conserved last residue, phenylalanine or tryptophan, is missing, so a read error is likely. V gene TRBV5-1 combines with J gene TRBJ1-1; TRBD1 is a possible D gene (5 bases). The V gene lost 2 bases and the J gene lost 8 bases, with 10 bases spanning the gap. From germline, CDR1 is SGHRS and CDR2 YFSETQ. The CDR3 loop spans 12 amino acids. CDR3 loop: CASSFTGGEAFV. DNA of the CDR3: TGCGCCAGCAGCTTTACAGGCGGCGAAGCTTTCGTT.

The chain uses TRBV25-1 and TRBJ1-1, with 8 bases that match TRBD1. The J segment lost 10 bases and the V segment lost 8 bases, leaving 3 bases of the junction unmatched. The germline CDR1 and CDR2 sequences are MGHDK and SYGVNS. This CDR3 is 10 amino acids long. The CDR3 nucleotides are TGTGCCAGCGCCGACAGGGGAGCTTTCTTT. It codes for CASADRGAFF.

This clonotype was seen more than once but under ten times. The V call is TRBV7-9, the J call TRBJ1-4; D is unresolved. The length of the CDR3 is 11 residues. Trimming left V 1 base short and J 11 bases short, with 5 bases between. Germline V CDR1 and CDR2: SEHNR, FQNEAQ (reference sequence). The CDR3 sequence is CASSLVGKLFF. For the CDR3, the DNA is TGTGCCAGCAGCTTAGTCGGGAAACTGTTTTTT.

The sample holds a few counts of this clonotype. The chain carries TRBV5-1 and TRBJ2-4; a possible D gene is TRBD2 (6 bases). Trimming left V 7 bases short and J 8 bases short, with 16 bases between. Germline values: CDR1 SGHRS, CDR2 YFSETQ. The CDR3 sequence is 13 residues long. The CDR3 sequence: CASRSVGGDIQYF. CDR3 nucleotides: TGCGCCAGCCGATCAGTAGGAGGGGACATTCAGTACTTC.

The rearrangement links TRBV6-5 to TRBJ1-5; D not certain. This CDR3 is built from 15 residues. V was clipped by 0 bases and J by 3 bases, with 9 bases between them. CDR1 is MNHEY and CDR2 is SVGAGI in the germline V gene. CDR3 in amino acids: CASSYSNSHNQPQHF. The CDR3 bases are TGTGCCAGCAGTTACTCGAACAGCCACAATCAGCCCCAGCATTTT.

The chain is built from TRBV6-2 or TRBV6-3 and TRBJ2-7, with TRBD2 matching over 9 bases. After removal of 9 bases from V and 4 bases from J, the junction contained 13 bases not matched to a gene. Germline V gene lookup returns CDR1 MNHEY and CDR2 SVGEGT. This CDR3 contains 15 residues. The CDR3 here is CASLSGSLGVYEQYF. CDR3 sequence (DNA): TGTGCCAGTCTTAGCGGGAGTCTCGGAGTGTACGAGCAGTACTTC.

This clonotype has more than one count but fewer than ten. The chain uses TRBV20-1 and TRBJ2-5; D not resolved. Trimming took off 3 bases at V and 4 bases at J, with 9 bases between the two ends. Germline-derived CDR1 and CDR2 are DFQATT and SNEGSKA (reference sequence). The CDR3 is 12 residues long. Here the CDR3 reads CSASGDTETQYF. As DNA, the CDR3 is TGCAGTGCTAGCGGTGATACAGAGACCCAGTACTTC.